The clone carrying this T cell receptor (beta chain) was observed at least ten times. The TCR beta CDR3 regions underwent amplification using RNA transcripts as the source. Primed by the HTBI set, a first-round RT-PCR was run on the TCR CDR3. TCRdb passed the multiplex PCR reads through MiXCR, listing each CDR3 protein once. The sample holds hundreds of thousands of distinct CDR3 sequences, under 15% seen once. The V gene lost 0 bases and the J gene lost 2 bases, with 5 bases spanning the gap. The length of the CDR3 is 13 residues. Germline V gives CDR1 LGHNT, CDR2 FRNRAP. These data originate in a study of T cells in Graves' hyperthyroidism and ophthalmopathy.

The TCR comes from a man aged 18 to 29 with Graves' ophthalmopathy. The rearrangement links TRBV12-5 to TRBJ2-7, with D hard to call. The sequencing sample was made of blood. The CDR3 sequence is CASGLVTAYEQYF. CDR3 coding DNA: TGTGCTAGTGGTTTGGTCACAGCCTACGAGCAGTACTTC.